This entry lists 15 T cell receptor beta chains sequenced from one sample in a study of cytomegalovirus exposure and HLA in healthy donors listed by TCRdb under 2017. Receptor libraries were prepared by the immunoSEQ multiplex PCR assay. For the multiplex PCR, a mixture combining 60 forward primers for TCR Vbeta segments and 13 reverse primers for TCR Jbeta segments was used. TCRdb re-hosts the immuneACCESS table, in-frame sequences only. Its copies lack some clones; in the studies checked, an unresolved V gene accounts for under half of them, and the cause for the rest is not known. The table kept for this sample lists 65,000 to 85,000 clones. Of the sample, 1.7% falls within the top ten clones. The sequencing input was PBMCs. These receptors originate from a woman aged 25 to 39 in good health and CMV-seronegative.

The chain couples TRBV6-4 to TRBJ2-2, with D perhaps matching TRBD2 (5 bases). Germline loops: CDR1 MRHNA, CDR2 SNTAGT. The CDR3 runs 14 residues. V was shortened by 2 bases and J by 3 bases, with 7 bases between the two germline ends. CDR3 loop: CASSDKEDTGELFF. DNA for the CDR3: TGTGCCAGCAGTGACAAGGAGGACACCGGGGAGCTGTTTTTT.

V is TRBV5-3 and J is TRBJ2-7; tentatively, D is TRBD2 (6 bases). TRBV5-3 is identified as an open reading frame with a role that is uncertain. V gave up 4 bases and J gave up 7 bases, with 18 bases separating them. The CDR3 spans 14 residues. The CDR3 spells CARSPRDGGREQYF. CDR3 nucleotides: TGTGCCAGAAGCCCCAGGGACGGGGGTCGGGAGCAGTACTTC.

This chain connects TRBV19 to TRBJ1-2, with TRBD1 as a possible D gene (6 bases). The CDR3 is 12 residues long. Trimming removed 5 bases at V and 5 bases at J, with 9 bases between. Germline CDR1 LNHDA, CDR2 SQIVND (reference sequence). CDR3 DNA: TGTGCCAGTAGTCTCCAGGGGTATGGCTACACCTTC. Protein: CASSLQGYGYTF.

V is TRBV6-5 and J is TRBJ2-7; possibly TRBD2 for D (6 bases). Per germline, CDR1 MNHEY and CDR2 SVGAGI. Trimming took 4 bases from V and 5 from J, leaving 15 bases between them. This CDR3 has 14 residues. DNA for the CDR3: TGTGCCAGCAGTTCGGGAGTGACGGTGGACGAGCAGTACTTC. Translated: CASSSGVTVDEQYF.

The chain joins TRBV5-1 to TRBJ2-7, with D possibly TRBD2 on 6 matching bases. With 6 bases removed from V and 4 bases from J, the gap between germline ends came to 14 bases. The V gene's germline CDR1 is SGHRS and CDR2 YFSETQ. The CDR3 length is 13 residues. CDR3 protein: CASTGDPPYEQYF. The CDR3 DNA follows: TGCGCCAGCACGGGGGACCCTCCTTACGAGCAGTACTTC.

The chain recombines TRBV29-1 with TRBJ2-7; D may be TRBD1 (6 bases). Germline V gene lookup returns CDR1 SQVTM and CDR2 ANQGSEA. This CDR3 has 13 residues. V was cut by 6 bases and J by 6 bases, with 18 bases left in between. The CDR3 spells CSVELQGVSEQYF. For the CDR3, the DNA is TGCAGCGTGGAACTACAGGGTGTGTCCGAGCAGTACTTC.

Points on this clone: The junction departs from the called germline gene at one end, perhaps through a read error. The chain links TRBV11-2 to TRBJ2-7; 8 bases are shared with TRBD1. The CDR3 is 15 amino acids. CDR1 SGHAT and CDR2 FQNNGV come from the germline V gene. This CDR3 reads CASSLAGTGGSEQYF. The CDR3 DNA is TGTGCCAGCAGTTTAGCCGGGACAGGTGGTTCCGAGCAGTACTTC. Variable domain in full (rest from reference TRBV11-2 and TRBJ2-7): EAGVAQSPRYKIIEKRQSVAFWCNPISGHATLYWYQQILGQGPKLLIQFQNNGVVDDSQLPKDRFSAERLKGVDSTLKIQPAKLEDSAVYLCASSLAGTGGSEQYFGPGTRLTVT.

CDR3 in amino acids: CASQHDEQYF. CDR3 sequence (DNA): TGTGCCAGCCAACACGACGAGCAGTACTTC. The chain has TRBV28 and TRBJ2-7; no reliable D call. V shed 8 bases and J shed 5 bases, with 7 bases lying between them. This CDR3 is 10 amino acids long. Germline CDR1 and CDR2: MDHEN and SYDVKM.

Comment on this clone: Within the sample, other DNA sequences also encode this same CDR3. The chain is built from TRBV18 and TRBJ1-1, with 8 bases identical to TRBD1. Looked up from germline, CDR1 is KGHSH and CDR2 is LQKENI. Trimming removed 4 bases from V and 3 bases from J; junction bases left unmatched: 1. The CDR3 spans 13 residues. The DNA for the CDR3 is TGTGCCAGCTCACTGGGACAGGACACTGAAGCTTTCTTT. Encoded protein: CASSLGQDTEAFF.

V usage is TRBV7-2 and J usage is TRBJ1-3; TRBD1 is a possible D gene (5 bases). The V gene's germline CDR1 is SGHTA and CDR2 FQGNSA. Trimming left V 4 bases short and J 0 bases short, with 10 bases between. CDR3 length equals 15 residues. The CDR3 is CASSSTVRSGNTIYF. CDR3 coding DNA: TGTGCCAGCAGCTCGACAGTTCGCTCTGGAAACACCATATATTTT.

The CDR3 loop reads CASSGTGVSYNEQFF. The CDR3 coding sequence is TGCGCCAGCAGCGGAACGGGGGTCTCCTACAATGAGCAGTTCTTC. The chain carries TRBV4-1 and TRBJ2-1; possibly TRBD2 for D (6 bases). The CDR3 contains 15 residues. V shed 5 bases and J shed 0 bases, with 11 bases lying between them. CDR1 MGHRA and CDR2 YSYEKL come from the germline V gene.

This chain joins TRBV7-2 and TRBJ2-5; a possible D gene is TRBD2 (6 bases). CDR1 and CDR2 (germline): SGHTA, FQGNSA. The CDR3 is 14 amino acids. Trimming shortened V by 6 bases and J by 1 base, and 12 bases separated the two germline ends. CDR3 sequence: CASRKHGGQETQYF. CDR3 coding DNA: TGTGCCAGCAGGAAACACGGGGGCCAAGAGACCCAGTACTTC.

V is TRBV18 and J is TRBJ1-5, with D maybe TRBD1 (6 bases). Trimming took off 6 bases at V and 5 bases at J, with 14 bases between the two ends. The CDR3 contains 14 residues. CDR1 is KGHSH, CDR2 LQKENI, per germline. The CDR3 sequence: CASSTSGGHQPQHF. Written as DNA, the CDR3 is TGTGCCAGCTCGACGAGCGGGGGGCATCAGCCCCAGCATTTT.

The chain employs TRBV30 and TRBJ2-1; possible D gene TRBD1, 6 bases. V was shortened by 0 bases and J by 7 bases, with 7 bases between the two germline ends. The germline gives CDR1 GTSNPN, CDR2 SVGIG (reference sequence). The CDR3 runs 12 residues. The CDR3 protein is CAWSVRGNEQFF. In DNA form, the CDR3 reads TGTGCCTGGAGTGTTAGGGGGAATGAGCAGTTCTTC.

J is TRBJ1-6 and V is TRBV27, with 8 positions matching TRBD1. Trimming at V came to 4 bases and at J to 7 bases, leaving 6 bases not matched to a gene. Germline CDR1 MNHEY, CDR2 SMNVEV (reference sequence). The CDR3 contains 15 residues. The CDR3 spells CASSYFGQGNSPLHF. The CDR3 DNA follows: TGTGCCAGCAGTTATTTCGGACAGGGAAATTCACCCCTCCACTTT.